These 22 T cell receptor beta chains came from one sample sequenced in a study of blood T cells in healthy people across ages. Next came a second PCR, run for about 7 to 11 cycles, which used a sample-barcoded 5' primer along with a J-beta primer mix. One entry per CDR3 protein, called by TCRdb with MiXCR from the 5' RACE reads. The repertoire has more than 500,000 distinct CDR3 sequences, about 27% of them found once; the top ten carry approximately 3.6%. The sample was also linked to a second study, of T cells of mothers and their children.

Sequenced: blood. The receptors here all came from a boy aged 2-15 years in good health.

This rearrangement joins TRBV20-1 to TRBJ2-5, with no clear D. CDR3 length: 13 residues. V lost 6 bases to trimming and J lost 5 bases, with 16 bases between them. The V gene's germline CDR1 is DFQATT and CDR2 SNEGSKA (reference sequence). The CDR3 sequence: CSAGVPGRETQYF. DNA of the CDR3: TGCAGTGCCGGTGTCCCGGGCCGGGAGACCCAGTACTTC.

This chain links TRBV7-9 with TRBJ2-3; the D is unclear. From germline, CDR1 is SEHNR and CDR2 FQNEAQ (reference sequence). The CDR3 is 14 amino acids. V lost 8 bases to trimming and J lost 0 bases, with 12 bases between them. The CDR3 DNA sequence: TGTGCCAGCGTCTCCGGACCCAGCACAGATACGCAGTATTTT. Translating it yields CASVSGPSTDTQYF. Complete variable domain (other parts from reference TRBV7-9 and TRBJ2-3): DTGVSQNPRHKITKRGQNVTFRCDPISEHNRLYWYRQTLGQGPEFLTYFQNEAQLEKSRLLSDRFSAERPKGSFSTLEIQRTEQGDSAMYLCASVSGPSTDTQYFGPGTRLTVL.

This chain connects TRBV19 to TRBJ1-1; the D is unclear. The CDR3 runs to 15 residues. Trimming pared 1 base from V and 2 bases from J, leaving 11 bases between. Germline V gene data show CDR1 as LNHDA and CDR2 as SQIVND (reference sequence). CDR3 in amino acids: CASSIVGRRNTEAFF. CDR3 DNA sequence: TGTGCCAGTAGTATAGTGGGCAGAAGAAACACTGAAGCTTTCTTT. The variable domain in full, completed from reference TRBV19 and TRBJ1-1, reads DGGITQSPKYLFRKEGQNVTLSCEQNLNHDAMYWYRQDPGQGLRLIYYSQIVNDFQKGDIAEGYSVSREKKESFPLTVTSAQKNPTAFYLCASSIVGRRNTEAFFGQGTRLTVV.

CDR3 loop: CASSEYGKNTEAFF. The CDR3 nucleotides read TGTGCCAGCAGTGAATACGGGAAGAACACTGAAGCTTTCTTT. This chain uses TRBV2 with TRBJ1-1, with D unclear. The V end was cut by 2 bases, the J end by 1 base, with 8 bases between. The germline V gene has CDR1 SNHLY and CDR2 FYNNEI. The CDR3 runs 14 residues.

This clonotype showed up just a few times. The chain is built from TRBV13 and TRBJ1-5; TRBD1 is a possible D gene (5 bases). Trimming pared 5 bases from V and 4 bases from J, leaving 12 bases between. This CDR3 is built from 14 residues. Germline loops: CDR1 PRHDT, CDR2 FYEKMQ (reference sequence). The CDR3 loop reads CASSPGPKNQPQHF. The CDR3 nucleotides read TGTGCCAGCAGCCCGGGACCCAAGAATCAGCCCCAGCATTTT. Complete variable domain (other parts from reference TRBV13 and TRBJ1-5): AAGVIQSPRHLIKEKRETATLKCYPIPRHDTVYWYQQGPGQDPQFLISFYEKMQSDKGSIPDRFSAQQFSDYHSELNMSSLELGDSALYFCASSPGPKNQPQHFGDGTRLSIL.

This chain uses TRBV20-1 with TRBJ2-7; 8 bases are a match to TRBD1. The trim removed 5 bases at V and 0 bases at J, leaving 3 bases unmatched. Germline V lookup: CDR1 DFQATT, CDR2 SNEGSKA (reference sequence). The CDR3 covers 13 residues. In DNA, the CDR3 is TGCAGTGCTTCGGGACAGGTCTCCTACGAGCAGTACTTC. Translated: CSASGQVSYEQYF.

This clonotype was seen more than once but under ten times. The chain has TRBV20-1 and TRBJ2-5; D tentatively reads TRBD1 or TRBD2 (5 bases each). The V gene lost 2 bases and the J gene lost 0 bases, with 10 bases spanning the gap. In germline, CDR1 is DFQATT, CDR2 SNEGSKA (reference sequence). There are 14 residues in the CDR3. The CDR3, as DNA: TGCAGTGCTAGAACGGGGACCCACCAAGAGACCCAGTACTTC. As protein: CSARTGTHQETQYF.

This chain links TRBV27 with TRBJ2-1; TRBD2 might be the D (5 bases). Trimming left V 3 bases short and J 7 bases short, with 13 bases between. The CDR3 extends over 14 amino acids. Germline loops: CDR1 MNHEY, CDR2 SMNVEV (reference sequence). CDR3 loop: CASSFVGVKNEQFF. In DNA, the CDR3 is TGTGCCAGCAGTTTCGTGGGAGTGAAAAATGAGCAGTTCTTC.

The chain is built from TRBV9 and TRBJ2-6; D is perhaps TRBD1 or TRBD2 (7 bases each). The V end lost 1 base, the J end lost 0 bases, and 14 bases lay between the germline ends. The CDR3 totals 18 residues. CDR1 and CDR2 from the germline V gene are SGDLS and YYNGEE. DNA for the CDR3: TGTGCCAGCAGCGTAAGCGGGACAGCGATCTCTGGGGCCAACGTCCTGACTTTC. Protein: CASSVSGTAISGANVLTF.

This clonotype came up a few times. V usage is TRBV5-1 and J usage is TRBJ2-5, with D hard to call. The end of the DNA fits TRBJ2-7 better, so the J call may be wrong. CDR1 and CDR2 (germline): SGHRS, YFSETQ. This CDR3 is 14 amino acids long. The CDR3 sequence: CASSGPIGNYEQYF. The DNA for the CDR3 is TGCGCCAGCAGCGGACCCATCGGAAACTACGAGCAGTACTTC.

The rearrangement links TRBV5-1 to TRBJ2-1, with TRBD2 matching over 9 bases. This CDR3 contains 17 residues. Germline-derived CDR1 and CDR2 are SGHRS and YFSETQ. J was trimmed by 5 bases and V by 0 bases; bases with no gene match: 9. CDR3 DNA sequence: TGCGCCAGCAGCTTGGGCTTAGTGGCGGGAGGGAACAATGAGCAGTTCTTC. It encodes CASSLGLVAGGNNEQFF.

This clonotype was counted between two and nine times. The chain employs TRBV7-8 and TRBJ1-2; no firm D call. This CDR3 is built from 15 residues. V was pared by 1 base and J by 4 bases, with 13 bases between. Germline values: CDR1 SGHVS, CDR2 FQNEAQ. The CDR3 DNA reads TGTGCCAGCAGCTTAGGACTTACGGGAGGCTATGGCTACACCTTC. Encoded protein: CASSLGLTGGYGYTF.

This clonotype was found a few times. The chain's CDR3 is CASSTTVISYEQYF. DNA of the CDR3: TGTGCCAGCAGTACGACAGTAATCTCCTACGAGCAGTACTTC. The rearrangement links TRBV27 to TRBJ2-7; D might be TRBD1 (5 bases). The CDR3 contains 14 residues. Trimming pared 5 bases from V and 0 bases from J, leaving 11 bases between. Germline CDR1 MNHEY, CDR2 SMNVEV (reference sequence).

The chain recombines TRBV29-1 with TRBJ2-1, with D perhaps TRBD1 or TRBD2 (5 bases each). Trimming pared 4 bases from V and 0 bases from J, leaving 13 bases between. CDR3 length equals 15 residues. Germline assignment: CDR1 SQVTM and CDR2 ANQGSEA. CDR3 region: CSVAGLQSSYNEQFF. The CDR3 nucleotides read TGCAGCGTTGCGGGGCTCCAGAGCTCCTACAATGAGCAGTTCTTC.

This clonotype was seen only a few times. The chain couples TRBV12-3 or TRBV12-4 to TRBJ1-2, with D hard to call. Trimming removed 3 bases from V and 6 bases from J, with 8 bases in between. CDR3 size: 12 residues. CDR3: CASSFYRNGYTF. In DNA, the CDR3 is TGTGCCAGCAGTTTTTACCGGAATGGCTACACCTTC.

The chain employs TRBV6-1 and TRBJ1-5; TRBD1 is a possible D gene (5 bases). CDR3 length: 15 amino acids. The V and J ends lost 0 bases and 6 bases respectively, with 12 bases between them. From germline, CDR1 is MNHNS and CDR2 SASEGT. In DNA form, the CDR3 reads TGTGCCAGCAGTGAAGCCGGCGGTGGGGCTCAGCCCCAGCATTTT. Translation gives CASSEAGGGAQPQHF.

This rearrangement joins TRBV5-1 to TRBJ1-6; 10 bases fit TRBD1. The CDR3 covers 16 residues. Trimming at V came to 3 bases and at J to 7 bases, leaving 7 bases not matched to a gene. Germline values: CDR1 SGHRS, CDR2 YFSETQ. Here the CDR3 DNA reads TGCGCCAGCAGCTGGGACAGGGGTGGACCAAATTCACCCCTCCACTTT. The encoded protein is CASSWDRGGPNSPLHF.

The DNA of the CDR3 is TGTGCTAGTGGTTTGTCCTCAGGGGAGCCCGGAAACACCATATATTTT. This codes for CASGLSSGEPGNTIYF. The chain carries TRBV12-5 and TRBJ1-3; the D gene is possibly TRBD1 (6 bases). CDR1 is LGHNT and CDR2 is FRNRAP in the germline V gene. With 2 bases removed from V and 4 bases from J, the gap between germline ends came to 15 bases. The CDR3 consists of 16 residues.

This clonotype was seen more than once but under ten times. This chain joins TRBV12-5 and TRBJ1-2, with TRBD1 matching 7 bases. V trimming: 5 bases; J trimming: 4 bases; junction bases outside the gene matches: 7. There are 14 residues in the CDR3. Germline CDR1 is LGHNT and CDR2 is FRNRAP. The CDR3 sequence: CASGGAGTAYGYTF. The CDR3 region has the DNA TGTGCTAGTGGTGGGGCCGGGACAGCCTATGGCTACACCTTC.

J is TRBJ2-7 and V is TRBV29-1; 15 bases align to TRBD2. Trimming removed 5 bases from V and 10 bases from J; junction bases left unmatched: 6. CDR1 and CDR2 from the germline V gene are SQVTM and ANQGSEA. The length of the CDR3 is 13 residues. The CDR3 region has the DNA TGCAGCGTTCCTGGACTAGCGGGAGGGCCTCAGTACTTC. Translation gives CSVPGLAGGPQYF.

This clonotype was counted only a few times. The genes are TRBV29-1 and TRBJ2-1; 9 nucleotides match TRBD2. Per the germline V gene, CDR1 is SQVTM and CDR2 is ANQGSEA. This CDR3 comprises 16 residues. V shed 0 bases, J shed 2 bases, and the junction held 5 bases outside the gene matches. The CDR3 nucleotides are TGCAGCGTTGAAGATCGCCAGCGGGGGGCCTACAATGAGCAGTTCTTC. This sequence encodes CSVEDRQRGAYNEQFF.

This clonotype has only a few counts. V gene TRBV20-1 combines with J gene TRBJ2-1; 9 bases match TRBD2. Germline V gene lookup returns CDR1 DFQATT and CDR2 SNEGSKA (reference sequence). The CDR3 extends over 15 amino acids. J gave up 6 bases and V 6 bases, and 12 bases lay outside the gene matches. The CDR3 loop reads CSAPPSAGGSNEQFF. CDR3 nucleotides: TGCAGTGCCCCCCCTTCAGCGGGAGGCAGCAATGAGCAGTTCTTC.